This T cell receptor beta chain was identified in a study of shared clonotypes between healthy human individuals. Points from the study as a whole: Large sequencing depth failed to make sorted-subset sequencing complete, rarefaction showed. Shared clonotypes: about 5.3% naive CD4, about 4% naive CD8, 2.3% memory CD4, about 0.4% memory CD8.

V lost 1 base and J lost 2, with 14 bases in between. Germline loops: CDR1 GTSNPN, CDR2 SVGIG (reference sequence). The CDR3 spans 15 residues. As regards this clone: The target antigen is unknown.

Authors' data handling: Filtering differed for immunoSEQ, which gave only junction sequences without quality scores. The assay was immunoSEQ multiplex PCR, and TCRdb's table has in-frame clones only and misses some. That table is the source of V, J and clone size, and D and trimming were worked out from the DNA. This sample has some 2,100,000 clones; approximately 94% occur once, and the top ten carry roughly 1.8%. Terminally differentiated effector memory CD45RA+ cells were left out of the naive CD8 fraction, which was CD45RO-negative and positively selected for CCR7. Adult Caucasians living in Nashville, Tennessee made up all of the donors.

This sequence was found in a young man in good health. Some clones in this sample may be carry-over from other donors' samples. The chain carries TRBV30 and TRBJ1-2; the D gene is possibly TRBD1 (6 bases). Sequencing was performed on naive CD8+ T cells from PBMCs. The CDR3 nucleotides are TGTGCCTGGAGTGCTGTCAGCAGGGGAAACTATGGCTACACCTTC. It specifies CAWSAVSRGNYGYTF.